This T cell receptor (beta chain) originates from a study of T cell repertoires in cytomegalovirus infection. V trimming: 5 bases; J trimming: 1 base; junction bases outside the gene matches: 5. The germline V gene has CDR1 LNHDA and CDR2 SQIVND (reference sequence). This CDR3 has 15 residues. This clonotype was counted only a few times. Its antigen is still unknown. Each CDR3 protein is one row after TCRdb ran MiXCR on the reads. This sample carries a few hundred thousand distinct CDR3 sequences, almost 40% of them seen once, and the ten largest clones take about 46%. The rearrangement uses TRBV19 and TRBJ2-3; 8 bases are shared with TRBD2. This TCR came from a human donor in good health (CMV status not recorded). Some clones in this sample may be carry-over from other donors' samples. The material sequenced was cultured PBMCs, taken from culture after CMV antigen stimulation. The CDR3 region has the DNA TGTGCCAGTAGTGTAGCGGGACGGGGCACAGATACGCAGTATTTT. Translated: CASSVAGRGTDTQYF. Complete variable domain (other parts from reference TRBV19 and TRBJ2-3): DGGITQSPKYLFRKEGQNVTLSCEQNLNHDAMYWYRQDPGQGLRLIYYSQIVNDFQKGDIAEGYSVSREKKESFPLTVTSAQKNPTAFYLCASSVAGRGTDTQYFGPGTRLTVL.